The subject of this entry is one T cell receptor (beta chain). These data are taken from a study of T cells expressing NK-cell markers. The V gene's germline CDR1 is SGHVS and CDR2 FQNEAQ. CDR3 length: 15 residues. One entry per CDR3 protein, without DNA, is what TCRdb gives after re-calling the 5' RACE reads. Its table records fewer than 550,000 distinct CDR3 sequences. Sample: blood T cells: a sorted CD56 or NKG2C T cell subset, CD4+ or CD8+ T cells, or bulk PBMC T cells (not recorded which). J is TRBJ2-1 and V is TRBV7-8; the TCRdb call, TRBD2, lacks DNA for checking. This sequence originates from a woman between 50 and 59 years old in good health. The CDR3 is CASSPHPAGVGEQFF.